Below are 17 T cell receptor beta chains sequenced from a single sample in a study of blood T cell repertoires in COVID-19 (dated by TCRdb to about 2020). Library preparation was by the immunoSEQ multiplex PCR assay. TCRdb limited this immuneACCESS table to in-frame rearrangements with V and J called. A share of clones is missing; checked studies link under half to unresolved V genes, and the rest is unexplained. The sample table lists around 230,000 clones, about 81% of them with a count of one. The top ten clones comprise about 10% of the sample. The sample taken for sequencing was PBMCs or T cells enriched from blood (not recorded which). The receptors here all came from a man aged 35-49 years who had recovered from COVID-19.

This chain connects TRBV29-1 to TRBJ1-3, with no clear D. The CDR3 runs to 13 residues. V was shortened by 6 bases and J by 1 base, with 10 bases between the two germline ends. In germline, CDR1 is SQVTM, CDR2 ANQGSEA. The chain's CDR3 is CSVARGSGNTIYF. The CDR3 DNA follows: TGCAGCGTGGCGAGAGGGTCTGGAAACACCATATATTTT.

V usage is TRBV5-4 and J usage is TRBJ1-6, with D maybe TRBD1 (5 bases). The germline gives CDR1 SGHNT, CDR2 YYREEE (reference sequence). This CDR3 is 14 amino acids long. The V end lost 4 bases, the J end lost 7 bases, and 12 bases lay between the germline ends. As DNA, the CDR3 is TGTGCCAGCAGCACCCGACAGTTCAATTCACCCCTCCACTTT. Residues: CASSTRQFNSPLHF.

J is TRBJ2-5 and V is TRBV11-1; weak D call: TRBD2 (6 bases). The CDR3 covers 19 residues. Per the germline V gene, CDR1 is SGHAT and CDR2 is FQDESV (reference sequence). V was cut by 0 bases and J by 6 bases, with 26 bases left in between. CDR3 DNA: TGTGCCAGCAGCTTAGCGCGGGGTGAGAGTAGCCCCCTTAAACAGACCCAGTACTTC. Translating gives CASSLARGESSPLKQTQYF.

The V and J genes are TRBV5-1 and TRBJ1-2; 10 bases line up with TRBD1. Germline CDR1 SGHRS, CDR2 YFSETQ. With 0 bases clipped from V and 4 bases from J, the junction kept 0 bases outside the gene matches. This CDR3 contains 14 residues. As DNA, the CDR3 is TGCGCCAGCAGCTTGGGACAGGGGGCCTATGGCTACACCTTC. Protein sequence: CASSLGQGAYGYTF.

The J gene is TRBJ1-1, the V gene TRBV19; 7 bases are shared with TRBD1. Per the germline V gene, CDR1 is LNHDA and CDR2 is SQIVND (reference sequence). V lost 8 bases to trimming and J lost 6 bases; unmatched junction nucleotides: 12. The CDR3 covers 14 residues. The CDR3 nucleotides read TGTGCCAGTTTACCCCGACAGGGCTTGGCTGAAGCTTTCTTT. Amino acid sequence: CASLPRQGLAEAFF. The full variable domain, with the rest looked up from reference TRBV19 and TRBJ1-1, is DGGITQSPKYLFRKEGQNVTLSCEQNLNHDAMYWYRQDPGQGLRLIYYSQIVNDFQKGDIAEGYSVSREKKESFPLTVTSAQKNPTAFYLCASLPRQGLAEAFFGQGTRLTVV.

This clone has a handful of counts. The chain links TRBV4-1 to TRBJ2-5; TRBD1 agrees at 8 bases. CDR1 and CDR2 (germline): MGHRA, YSYEKL. The CDR3 loop spans 14 amino acids. V shed 2 bases and J 14 bases; nucleotides not matched to a gene: 13. The CDR3 is CASSQTRGQEIRYF. Here the CDR3 DNA reads TGCGCCAGCAGCCAAACAAGGGGACAGGAGATTCGCTACTTC.

The chain employs TRBV6-6 and TRBJ1-1, with a tentative D call TRBD1 (5 bases). This CDR3 is 13 amino acids long. V was shortened by 2 bases and J by 9 bases, with 13 bases between the two germline ends. In germline, CDR1 is MNHNY, CDR2 SVGAGI (reference sequence). The CDR3 loop reads CASSYDSDSKAFF. The CDR3, as DNA: TGTGCCAGCAGTTACGACTCTGACAGCAAAGCTTTCTTT.

V gene TRBV7-9 combines with J gene TRBJ2-7; possible D gene TRBD1, 5 bases. Germline CDR1 SEHNR, CDR2 FQNEAQ (reference sequence). V was clipped by 5 bases and J by 6 bases, with 26 bases between them. The CDR3 has 17 amino acids. CDR3 region: CASSQLGGAGPTLEQYF. CDR3 coding DNA: TGTGCCAGCAGCCAACTCGGTGGGGCAGGGCCCACGCTCGAGCAGTACTTC.

This clone was picked up a small number of times. The V gene is TRBV6-5, the J gene TRBJ1-1; D gene uncertain. CDR3 length: 13 amino acids. Germline V gene data show CDR1 as MNHEY and CDR2 as SVGAGI. V was pared by 6 bases and J by 3 bases, with 11 bases between. CDR3 nucleotide sequence: TGTGCCAGCAGCCGACAAAAGGACACTGAAGCTTTCTTT. Its protein product is CASSRQKDTEAFF.

This chain links TRBV10-2 with TRBJ2-7, with unresolved D. From germline, CDR1 is WSHSY and CDR2 SAAADI. This CDR3 has 12 residues. Trimming removed 4 bases from V and 2 bases from J, with 6 bases in between. This CDR3 reads CASSVSAYEQYF. In DNA, the CDR3 is TGCGCCAGCAGTGTTTCGGCCTACGAGCAGTACTTC.

The chain employs TRBV5-1 and TRBJ2-5; 9 bases map to TRBD2. J gave up 5 bases and V 0 bases, and 11 bases lay outside the gene matches. The germline V gene encodes CDR1 SGHRS and CDR2 YFSETQ. The CDR3 covers 17 residues. CDR3 sequence reads: CASSLGPSGAVRETQYF. The CDR3 region has the DNA TGCGCCAGCAGCTTGGGGCCTAGCGGGGCAGTTAGGGAGACCCAGTACTTC.

The rearrangement joins TRBV5-6 to TRBJ1-3; D gene unclear. V lost 7 bases, J lost 4 bases, and 9 bases lay in between. The CDR3 is made up of 12 amino acids. Per the germline V gene, CDR1 is SGHDT and CDR2 is YYEEEE. The CDR3 reads CASRGAGNTIYF. The CDR3 DNA reads as TGTGCCAGCCGAGGAGCGGGAAACACCATATATTTT.

A few counts support this clone. The J gene is TRBJ1-6, the V gene TRBV29-1, with no clear D. Germline V lookup: CDR1 SQVTM, CDR2 ANQGSEA. The CDR3 extends over 14 amino acids. V was trimmed by 6 bases and J by 7 bases, leaving 16 bases between them. The CDR3 nucleotides read TGCAGCGTGCAGGAGAAGGGAGTCAATTCACCCCTCCACTTT. It translates to CSVQEKGVNSPLHF.

The CDR3 spells CASRSDRASTDTQYF. The CDR3, as DNA: TGTGCCAGCAGAAGCGACAGGGCTAGCACAGATACGCAGTATTTT. This chain uses TRBV2 with TRBJ2-3; TRBD1 matches 7 bases. The CDR3 consists of 15 residues. Per the germline V gene, CDR1 is SNHLY and CDR2 is FYNNEI. Unmatched junction bases numbered 6, after V lost 6 bases and J lost 0 bases. Filled out from reference TRBV2 and TRBJ2-3, the complete variable domain reads EPEVTQTPSHQVTQMGQEVILRCVPISNHLYFYWYRQILGQKVEFLVSFYNNEISEKSEIFDDQFSVERPDGSNFTLKIRSTKLEDSAMYFCASRSDRASTDTQYFGPGTRLTVL.

The chain employs TRBV7-3 and TRBJ2-1; 8 bases align to TRBD2. Per germline, CDR1 SGHTA and CDR2 FQGTGA. V lost 5 bases to trimming and J lost 5 bases; unmatched junction nucleotides: 11. This CDR3 comprises 16 residues. The CDR3 region has the DNA TGTGCCAGCAGCCCACCCCCAGCGGGAGTCCACAATGAGCAGTTCTTC. As protein: CASSPPPAGVHNEQFF.

The chain is built from TRBV19 and TRBJ1-1; perhaps TRBD1 as D (5 bases). CDR3 length: 18 amino acids. Trimming took off 4 bases at V and 1 base at J, with 22 bases between the two ends. CDR1 LNHDA and CDR2 SQIVND come from the germline V gene (reference sequence). CDR3 amino acids: CASSTTRLVGQRNTEAFF. In DNA, the CDR3 is TGTGCCAGTAGTACCACGCGTTTAGTGGGGCAGAGGAACACTGAAGCTTTCTTT.

This clone turned up a few times. The V call is TRBV24-1, the J call TRBJ2-2, with D tentatively TRBD1 (5 bases). V gave up 7 bases and J gave up 7 bases, with 12 bases separating them. There are 13 residues in the CDR3. Germline values: CDR1 KGHDR, CDR2 SFDVKD. The CDR3 protein is CATRQVSGGELFF. For the CDR3, the DNA is TGTGCCACCAGACAGGTTTCGGGCGGGGAGCTGTTTTTT.